The rows below give T cell receptor beta chains drawn from one sample of a study of T cell responses to AZD1222 COVID-19 vaccine. Here immunoSEQ multiplex PCR was the method, and the copy in TCRdb shows in-frame clones only, minus some. In the table there are approximately 100,000 clones, 86% of which are singletons. The specimen comprised peripheral blood, sampled on day 0 of AZD1222 vaccination. The receptors derive from an adult in good health. CDR3s include the opening cysteine and the closing phenylalanine or tryptophan. The order of the fields is CDR3 length, J gene, V gene, clone size, CDR3 protein. Clone size is stated in some rows and not others, as once, few, many or a class when expanded.

cdr3_length: 15; j_call: TRBJ1-5; v_call: TRBV15; clone_size: NA; cdr3_aa: CATSREGPGNQPQHF
cdr3_length: 14; j_call: TRBJ2-7; v_call: TRBV10-3; clone_size: NA; cdr3_aa: CAIGEGQSSYEQYF
cdr3_length: 12; j_call: TRBJ1-2; v_call: TRBV6-2/TRBV6-3; clone_size: NA; cdr3_aa: CASSYGGSGYTF
cdr3_length: 12; j_call: TRBJ2-7; v_call: TRBV30; clone_size: once; cdr3_aa: CAGLAGAYEQYF
cdr3_length: 12; j_call: TRBJ2-1; v_call: TRBV3-1/TRBV3-2; clone_size: NA; cdr3_aa: CASSQFSREQFF
cdr3_length: 14; j_call: TRBJ1-4; v_call: TRBV11-2; clone_size: NA; cdr3_aa: CASSLDATNEKLFF
cdr3_length: 13; j_call: TRBJ2-3; v_call: TRBV7-2; clone_size: NA; cdr3_aa: CASSPAGSDTQYF
cdr3_length: 11; j_call: TRBJ2-3; v_call: TRBV28; clone_size: NA; cdr3_aa: CASSLADTQYF
cdr3_length: 13; j_call: TRBJ2-4; v_call: TRBV3-1/TRBV3-2; clone_size: once; cdr3_aa: CASSLRGGDIQYF
cdr3_length: 13; j_call: TRBJ1-1; v_call: TRBV12-3/TRBV12-4; clone_size: few; cdr3_aa: CASSFHGNTEAFF
cdr3_length: 15; j_call: TRBJ2-3; v_call: TRBV5-1; clone_size: NA; cdr3_aa: CASSFEGYSTDTQYF
cdr3_length: 16; j_call: TRBJ2-1; v_call: TRBV6-2/TRBV6-3; clone_size: NA; cdr3_aa: CASSYSELAGVNEQFF
cdr3_length: 14; j_call: TRBJ1-3; v_call: TRBV2; clone_size: NA; cdr3_aa: CASTRDRGGYTIYF
cdr3_length: 14; j_call: TRBJ2-7; v_call: TRBV3-1/TRBV3-2; clone_size: NA; cdr3_aa: CASSQVNLFYEQYF
cdr3_length: 17; j_call: TRBJ2-1; v_call: TRBV4-1; clone_size: few; cdr3_aa: CASSMGRLTVSYNEQFF
cdr3_length: 18; j_call: TRBJ1-4; v_call: TRBV6-1; clone_size: NA; cdr3_aa: CASSESDGLIGANEKLFF
cdr3_length: 13; j_call: TRBJ2-7; v_call: TRBV7-2; clone_size: NA; cdr3_aa: CASARTGSYEQYF
cdr3_length: 14; j_call: TRBJ1-2; v_call: TRBV15; clone_size: few; cdr3_aa: CATSRSDRNYGYTF
cdr3_length: 13; j_call: TRBJ1-1; v_call: TRBV30; clone_size: NA; cdr3_aa: CAWSVRWTEKAFF
cdr3_length: 14; j_call: TRBJ2-7; v_call: TRBV7-9; clone_size: NA; cdr3_aa: CASSPGTGAYEQYF
cdr3_length: 15; j_call: TRBJ1-1; v_call: TRBV18; clone_size: few; cdr3_aa: CASSPPSVLNTEAFF
cdr3_length: 14; j_call: TRBJ1-4; v_call: TRBV21-1; clone_size: NA; cdr3_aa: CASSKGTGDEKLFF
cdr3_length: 16; j_call: TRBJ2-7; v_call: TRBV3-1/TRBV3-2; clone_size: NA; cdr3_aa: CASSLRGGGSSYEQYF
cdr3_length: 10; j_call: TRBJ1-2; v_call: TRBV20-1; clone_size: once; cdr3_aa: CSASPYGYTF
cdr3_length: 16; j_call: TRBJ2-7; v_call: TRBV5-6; clone_size: NA; cdr3_aa: CASSLGNSGRRYEQYF